This TCR beta chain came from a study of shared clonotypes between healthy human individuals (dated by TCRdb to 2018 to 2021). About the study as a whole: The cohort included three men and a couple of women between 18 and 49 years of age. The study deeply sequenced blood TCR repertoires of about five healthy adults to estimate repertoire size and the extent of clonotype sharing between individuals. Leukapheresis yielded between about 0.94 and 9 billion PBMCs per donor. To increase sequencing depth and limit assay-specific biases, different laboratories used diverse techniques to prepare libraries and sequence TCR repertoires. For each donor, CD4 naive and CD4 memory were each given three plates, CD8 naive was given two plates, and CD8 memory was given one plate.

What the study reported, not specific to this receptor: Clonotypes shared by all four sorted-subset donors showed higher generation probabilities than non-shared clonotypes. Only blood was sampled, and tissue TCR repertoires likely differ from those in blood. Pairwise subsampling led to the expectation that sequencing depth would affect the degree of clonotype sharing among donors. Incomplete sequencing was indicated by rarefaction of sorted-subset datasets, despite the large sequencing depth. The genetic and exposure-history diversity represented was limited by the small number of donors. Sharing across a handful of donors was observed for approximately 4.6% of naive CD4, under 4% of naive CD8, 2.3% of memory CD4, and approximately 0.41% of memory CD8 clonotypes. Estimated clonotype richness was generally larger for naive than for memory subsets.

The germline V gene encodes CDR1 SGHTS and CDR2 YDEGEE. From cysteine to phenylalanine, the CDR3 is 15 amino acids long. The retained sequence is limited to the CDR3, 45 bases, with the frame set at the first base. Deletion took 5 bases off V and 0 bases off J, with a span of 12 bases between the germline ends. Turning to this clone: What antigen it recognizes has not been identified. The input lacks base qualities; no much larger clone sits a single base away.

The donors were healthy, HIV-negative adults with no recently reported acute infections or vaccinations. Only Caucasian adults living in Nashville, Tennessee, USA were represented among the donors. CD8 memory samples were composed of magnetically selected CD45RO+ cells combined with CCR7-negative CD45RA+ effector memory (TemRA) cells. After blood collection by leukapheresis, PBMCs were isolated using Ficoll-Histopaque density gradient centrifugation and then cryopreserved in the vapor phase of liquid nitrogen. Analytical flow cytometry was used to check the purity and quantity of every magnetically sorted T cell population. Each sorted fraction had its genomic DNA isolated and then quantified by UV absorbance on a Nanodrop 2000c. Using the deep immunoSEQ assay, multiplex PCR amplified TCR CDR3 regions from genomic DNA. Extracted genomic DNA from each cell subset was spread evenly across all wells of several immunoSEQ 96-well plates, with each plate serving as a replicate. For sorted subsets, 150 to 250 ng of genomic DNA, equivalent to about 30,000 T cell genomes, went into each replicate PCR. The purified libraries were quantified using a Qubit 3.0 fluorometer, sized with a Bioanalyzer 2100, and then quantified again using the KAPA Library Quantification kit. Every immunoSEQ 96-well plate was sequenced on a separate single-read 150-cycle Illumina NextSeq 550 flow cell. The paper's processing steps were these. Because the immunoSEQ output included only junctional sequences and no quality scores, the filtering could not be the same as the filtering used for full-length reads. To assign V/J genes and CDR3, sequences were annotated using PyIR, a Python wrapper for IgBLAST v1.9, with IMGT germline references. Reads were filtered out if the reads had weak V/J assignments (E-value above 1e-6), no CDR3, stop codons, out-of-frame junctions, or ambiguous translated residues. V3J clonotypes were defined as sequences sharing an identical inferred V gene, J gene, and CDR3 amino acid sequence. The percentage overlap between two repertoires was calculated by dividing the number of shared unique clonotypes by the size of the smaller repertoire. Repertoire richness was assessed with RTK rarefaction, the Chao1 estimator, and Recon v2.1 estimates of unobserved clonotypes. For all TCRbeta clonotypes obtained by the gDNA method from a few donors, generation probabilities were computed with OLGA. Drawn from immuneACCESS, this table holds only the in-frame rearrangements with V and J called that TCRdb kept. Clones are partly lost; checked studies trace under half to an unresolved V gene and leave the rest unexplained. Clone size and V and J calls were adopted from that table, with D and trimming inferred from the DNA. The sample table lists roughly 110,000 clones, 68% of them with a count of one. The ten top clones hold roughly a quarter of the sample.

Source material: memory CD8+ T cells sorted from blood. According to the study, the label for this sample's cell subset or site signals: CD45RO+ cells pooled with CCR7-negative TemRA cells. The TCR originated in a woman aged 25-40 years in good health. The chain uses TRBV5-8 and TRBJ1-5; perhaps TRBD1 is the D gene, with 5 bases matching. Here is the DNA: TGTGCCAGCAGAAAGATAGGGGATAGCAATCAGCCCCAGCATTTT. Its product reads: CASRKIGDSNQPQHF.